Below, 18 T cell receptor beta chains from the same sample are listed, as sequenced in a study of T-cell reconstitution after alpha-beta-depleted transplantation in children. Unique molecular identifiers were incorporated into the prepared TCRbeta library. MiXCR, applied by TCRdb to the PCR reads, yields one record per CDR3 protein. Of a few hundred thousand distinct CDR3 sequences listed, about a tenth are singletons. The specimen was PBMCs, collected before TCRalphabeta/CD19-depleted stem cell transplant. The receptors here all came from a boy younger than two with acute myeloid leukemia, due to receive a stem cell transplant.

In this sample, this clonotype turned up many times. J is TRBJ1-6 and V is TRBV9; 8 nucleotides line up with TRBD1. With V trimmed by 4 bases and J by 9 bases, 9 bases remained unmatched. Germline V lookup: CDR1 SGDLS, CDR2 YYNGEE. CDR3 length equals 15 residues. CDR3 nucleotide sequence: TGTGCCAGCAGCCCAGGCGGACAGGGAAGTTCACCCCTCCACTTT. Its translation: CASSPGGQGSSPLHF.

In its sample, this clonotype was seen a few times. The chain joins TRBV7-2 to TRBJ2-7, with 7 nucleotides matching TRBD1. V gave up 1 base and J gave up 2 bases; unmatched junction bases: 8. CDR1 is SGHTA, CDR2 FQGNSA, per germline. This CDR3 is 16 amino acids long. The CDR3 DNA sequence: TGTGCCAGCAGCTTAGTCCCGGGACAGATAACCTACGAGCAGTACTTC. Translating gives CASSLVPGQITYEQYF.

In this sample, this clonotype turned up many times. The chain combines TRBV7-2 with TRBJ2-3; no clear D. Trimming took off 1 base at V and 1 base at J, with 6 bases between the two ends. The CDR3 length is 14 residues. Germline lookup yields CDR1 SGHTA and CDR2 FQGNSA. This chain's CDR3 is CASSLDQGTDTQYF. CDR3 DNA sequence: TGTGCCAGCAGCTTAGATCAGGGCACAGATACGCAGTATTTT.

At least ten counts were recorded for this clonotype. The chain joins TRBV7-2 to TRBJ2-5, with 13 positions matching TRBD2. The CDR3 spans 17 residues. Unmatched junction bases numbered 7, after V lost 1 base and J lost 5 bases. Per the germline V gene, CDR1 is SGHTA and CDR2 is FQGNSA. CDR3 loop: CASSLGTSGSGGETQYF. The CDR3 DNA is TGTGCCAGCAGCTTAGGGACTAGCGGGAGCGGCGGGGAGACCCAGTACTTC.

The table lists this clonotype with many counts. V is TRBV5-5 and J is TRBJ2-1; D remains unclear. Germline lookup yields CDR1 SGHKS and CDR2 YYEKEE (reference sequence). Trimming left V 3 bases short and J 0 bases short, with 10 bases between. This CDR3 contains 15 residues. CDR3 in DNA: TGTGCCAGCAGCTATGACTGGGGCTCCTACAATGAGCAGTTCTTC. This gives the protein CASSYDWGSYNEQFF.

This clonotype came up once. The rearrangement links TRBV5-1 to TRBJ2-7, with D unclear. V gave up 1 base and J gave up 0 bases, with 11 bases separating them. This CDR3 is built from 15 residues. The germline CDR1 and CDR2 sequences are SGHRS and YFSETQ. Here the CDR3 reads CASSLKSVFSYEQYF. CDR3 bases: TGCGCCAGCAGCTTGAAGTCAGTGTTCTCCTACGAGCAGTACTTC.

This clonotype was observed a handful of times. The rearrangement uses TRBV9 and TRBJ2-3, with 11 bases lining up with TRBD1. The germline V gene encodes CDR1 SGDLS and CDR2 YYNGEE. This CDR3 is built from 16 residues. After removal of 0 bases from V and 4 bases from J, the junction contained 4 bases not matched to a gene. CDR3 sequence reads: CASSVASGQGADTQYF. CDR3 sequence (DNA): TGTGCCAGCAGCGTAGCCTCGGGACAGGGGGCAGATACGCAGTATTTT.

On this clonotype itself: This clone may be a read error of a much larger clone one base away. CDR3 sequence: CASSPTNVYNEQFF. CDR3 bases: TGTGCCAGCAGTCCAACTAACGTATACAATGAGCAGTTCTTC. V gene TRBV27 combines with J gene TRBJ2-1; no clear D gene. V lost 5 bases to trimming and J lost 4 bases, with 12 bases between them. Germline loops: CDR1 MNHEY, CDR2 SMNVEV (reference sequence). The CDR3 runs to 14 residues.

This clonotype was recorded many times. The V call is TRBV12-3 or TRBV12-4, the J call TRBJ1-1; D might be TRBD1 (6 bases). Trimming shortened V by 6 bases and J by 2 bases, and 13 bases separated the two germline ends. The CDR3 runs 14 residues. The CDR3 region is CASSRGGGNTEAFF. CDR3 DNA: TGTGCCAGCAGCCGAGGGGGGGGAAACACTGAAGCTTTCTTT.

The CDR3, as DNA: TGTGCCAGCAGCTTAGGCTGGGACAGCTACGAGCAGTACTTC. Protein: CASSLGWDSYEQYF. This chain connects TRBV7-8 to TRBJ2-7; 7 bases align to TRBD1. Germline V gene lookup returns CDR1 SGHVS and CDR2 FQNEAQ. Trimming removed 1 base from V and 3 bases from J; junction bases left unmatched: 3. The CDR3 extends over 14 amino acids.

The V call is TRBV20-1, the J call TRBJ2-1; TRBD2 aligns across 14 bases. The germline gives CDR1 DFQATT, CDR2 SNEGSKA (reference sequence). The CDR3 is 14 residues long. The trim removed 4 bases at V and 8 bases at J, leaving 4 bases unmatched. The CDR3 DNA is TGCAGTGCTAAGACTAGCGGGAGGGTCGATGAGCAGTTCTTC. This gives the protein CSAKTSGRVDEQFF.

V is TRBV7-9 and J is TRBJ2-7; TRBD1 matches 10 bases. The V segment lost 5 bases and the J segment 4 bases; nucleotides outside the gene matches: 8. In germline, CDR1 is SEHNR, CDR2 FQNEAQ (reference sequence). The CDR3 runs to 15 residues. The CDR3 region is CASSTDRDRGYEQYF. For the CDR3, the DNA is TGTGCCAGCAGCACAGACCGGGACAGGGGTTACGAGCAGTACTTC. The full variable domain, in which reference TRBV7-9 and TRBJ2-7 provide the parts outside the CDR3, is DTGVSQNPRHKITKRGQNVTFRCDPISEHNRLYWYRQTLGQGPEFLTYFQNEAQLEKSRLLSDRFSAERPKGSFSTLEIQRTEQGDSAMYLCASSTDRDRGYEQYFGPGTRLTVT.

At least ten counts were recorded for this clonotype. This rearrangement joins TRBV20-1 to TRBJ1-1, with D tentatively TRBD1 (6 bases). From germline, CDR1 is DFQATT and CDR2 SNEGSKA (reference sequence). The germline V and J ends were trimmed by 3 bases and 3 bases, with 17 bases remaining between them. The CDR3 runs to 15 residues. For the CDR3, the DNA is TGCAGTGCTAGGTGGGGGGCGAGGGAGGACACTGAAGCTTTCTTT. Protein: CSARWGAREDTEAFF.

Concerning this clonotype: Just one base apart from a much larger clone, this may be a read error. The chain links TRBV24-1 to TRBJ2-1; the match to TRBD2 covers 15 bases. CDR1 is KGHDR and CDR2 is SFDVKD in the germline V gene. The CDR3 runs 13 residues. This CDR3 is CATGLAGGDEHFF. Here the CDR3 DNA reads TGTGCCACCGGACTAGCGGGAGGGGATGAGCACTTCTTC.

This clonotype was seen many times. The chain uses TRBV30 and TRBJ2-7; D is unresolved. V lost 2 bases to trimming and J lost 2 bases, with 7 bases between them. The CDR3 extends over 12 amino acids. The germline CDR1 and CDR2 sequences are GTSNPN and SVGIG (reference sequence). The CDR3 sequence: CAWSRSTYEQYF. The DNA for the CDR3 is TGTGCCTGGAGTCGCAGTACCTACGAGCAGTACTTC. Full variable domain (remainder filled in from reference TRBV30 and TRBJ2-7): SQTIHQWPATLVQPVGSPLSLECTVEGTSNPNLYWYRQAAGRGLQLLFYSVGIGQISSEVPQNLSASRPQDRQFILSSKKLLLSDSGFYLCAWSRSTYEQYFGPGTRLTVT.

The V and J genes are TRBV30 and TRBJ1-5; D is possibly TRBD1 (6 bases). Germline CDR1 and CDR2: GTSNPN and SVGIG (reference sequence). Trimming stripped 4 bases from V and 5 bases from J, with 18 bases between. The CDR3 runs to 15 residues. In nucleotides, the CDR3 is TGTGCCTGGACTCCACCCGTAGGGGGGTATCAGCCCCAGCATTTT. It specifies CAWTPPVGGYQPQHF. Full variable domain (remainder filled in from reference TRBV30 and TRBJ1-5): SQTIHQWPATLVQPVGSPLSLECTVEGTSNPNLYWYRQAAGRGLQLLFYSVGIGQISSEVPQNLSASRPQDRQFILSSKKLLLSDSGFYLCAWTPPVGGYQPQHFGDGTRLSIL.

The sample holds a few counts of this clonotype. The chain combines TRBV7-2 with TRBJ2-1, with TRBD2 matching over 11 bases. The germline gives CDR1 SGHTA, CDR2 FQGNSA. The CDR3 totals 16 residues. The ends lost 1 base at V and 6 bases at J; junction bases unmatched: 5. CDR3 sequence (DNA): TGTGCCAGCAGCTTAGTTGGGACTAGCGGTGCCAATGAGCAGTTCTTC. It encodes CASSLVGTSGANEQFF.

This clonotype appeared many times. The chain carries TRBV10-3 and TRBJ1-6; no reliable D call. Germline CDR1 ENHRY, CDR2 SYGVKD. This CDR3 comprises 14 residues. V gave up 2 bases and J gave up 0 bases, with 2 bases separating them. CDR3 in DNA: TGTGCCATCAGTGAGAGCTCCTATAATTCACCCCTCCACTTT. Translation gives CAISESSYNSPLHF.